This TCR beta chain was recorded in a study of tumor-infiltrating lymphocytes in oesophageal squamous cell carcinoma. TCRdb reanalysed the PCR reads using MiXCR and keeps one entry per CDR3 protein. The sample records about 24,000 distinct CDR3 sequences, 35% to 45% being singletons. The CDR3 extends over 15 amino acids. Trimming removed 4 bases at V and 3 bases at J, with 13 bases between. Sequenced sample: esophageal tumor tissue. The chain carries TRBV12-3 or TRBV12-4 and TRBJ1-5; D not certain. The TCR sequence derives from a male donor with esophageal squamous cell carcinoma. For the CDR3, the DNA is TGTGCCAGCAGTTCCCGCCGGGCTAACAATCAGCCCCAGCATTTT. It encodes CASSSRRANNQPQHF.